Following are 22 T cell receptor beta chains from one sample sequenced in a study of identical twins' blood T cells. MiXCR was run by TCRdb on the 5' RACE reads, yielding one entry per CDR3 protein. The sample holds a few hundred thousand distinct CDR3 sequences, roughly 30% seen once. Sequenced input: PBMCs. Receptors were obtained from a woman aged 18-50 years in good health.

This clonotype was seen a handful of times. This CDR3 reads CSASLAGGIKNEQFF. CDR3 bases: TGCAGTGCTAGCCTAGCGGGGGGGATAAAAAATGAGCAGTTCTTC. The chain links TRBV20-1 to TRBJ2-1; 12 nucleotides align to TRBD2. The CDR3 covers 15 residues. V shed 3 bases and J 7 bases; nucleotides not matched to a gene: 7. CDR1 and CDR2 from the germline V gene are DFQATT and SNEGSKA (reference sequence).

A few counts support this clonotype. The chain carries TRBV11-3 and TRBJ2-1; a possible D gene is TRBD1 (5 bases). Trimming removed 4 bases at V and 8 bases at J, with 6 bases between. Per the germline V gene, CDR1 is SGHNT and CDR2 is YENEEA. The CDR3 has 11 amino acids. The CDR3 sequence: CASSSGYEQFF. Written as DNA, the CDR3 is TGTGCCAGCAGCTCAGGGTATGAGCAGTTCTTC. The variable domain in full, with the rest retrieved from reference TRBV11-3 and TRBJ2-1, is EAGVVQSPRYKIIEKKQPVAFWCNPISGHNTLYWYLQNLGQGPELLIRYENEEAVDDSQLPKDRFSAERLKGVDSTLKIQPAELGDSAVYLCASSSGYEQFFGPGTRLTVL.

This clonotype was observed a few times. The chain combines TRBV29-1 with TRBJ2-1; 8 bases agree with TRBD1. Germline CDR1 SQVTM, CDR2 ANQGSEA. The CDR3 contains 12 residues. J was trimmed by 10 bases and V by 7 bases; bases with no gene match: 9. This CDR3 reads CSAPLSGGEQFF. The CDR3 coding sequence is TGCAGCGCCCCCCTCTCAGGGGGCGAGCAGTTCTTC.

The chain is built from TRBV11-3 and TRBJ2-1, with D unclear. Germline assignment: CDR1 SGHNT and CDR2 YENEEA. CDR3 length equals 13 residues. V was cut by 5 bases and J by 8 bases, with 13 bases left in between. The CDR3 DNA reads as TGTGCCAGCAGCAACTTCCCCCATCATGAGCAGTTCTTC. It yields the protein CASSNFPHHEQFF.

This clonotype was picked up a small number of times. The rearrangement joins TRBV6-2 or TRBV6-3 to TRBJ1-2, with unresolved D. Per the germline V gene, CDR1 is MNHEY and CDR2 is SVGEGT. There are 14 residues in the CDR3. The V gene lost 5 bases and the J gene lost 2 bases, with 12 bases spanning the gap. The CDR3 loop reads CASSPLTPNYGYTF. CDR3 DNA sequence: TGTGCCAGCAGTCCCTTGACACCGAACTATGGCTACACCTTC.

This clonotype appeared a few times. J is TRBJ1-5 and V is TRBV3-1, with D possibly matching TRBD1 (5 bases). This CDR3 is 14 amino acids long. Trimming removed 1 base from V and 5 bases from J, with 9 bases in between. Germline loops: CDR1 LGHDT, CDR2 YNNKEL (reference sequence). In nucleotides, the CDR3 is TGTGCCAGCAGCCAAGGGACGGGGGATCAGCCCCAGCATTTT. Translated: CASSQGTGDQPQHF.

The chain uses TRBV21-1 and TRBJ1-4. TRBV21-1 is labeled a pseudogene. The CDR3 contains 15 residues. CDR3 residues: CASSPLTPHNEKLFF. For the CDR3, the DNA is TGTGCCAGCAGCCCCCTCACGCCCCATAATGAAAAACTGTTTTTT.

Ten or more counts support this clonotype. The chain recombines TRBV27 with TRBJ1-2; TRBD1 aligns across 8 bases. CDR1 and CDR2 from the germline V gene are MNHEY and SMNVEV (reference sequence). Trimming at V came to 5 bases and at J to 3 bases, leaving 5 bases not matched to a gene. This CDR3 spans 14 amino acids. The CDR3 protein is CASSRRGRDYGYTF. The CDR3 DNA is TGTGCCAGCAGTCGCAGGGGGCGGGACTATGGCTACACCTTC.

The rearrangement joins TRBV20-1 to TRBJ1-1; D is perhaps TRBD1 (5 bases). The CDR3 runs to 13 residues. Germline V lookup: CDR1 DFQATT, CDR2 SNEGSKA (reference sequence). V gave up 1 base and J gave up 7 bases, with 13 bases separating them. The CDR3 reads CSARVAGGVEAFF. The DNA of the CDR3 is TGCAGTGCTAGAGTGGCAGGAGGGGTTGAAGCTTTCTTT.

This clonotype came up many times. This chain links TRBV15 with TRBJ2-1; D possibly corresponds to TRBD2 (6 bases). Deletions cut 3 bases from V and 6 bases from J, with 15 bases between. Looked up from germline, CDR1 is LNHNV and CDR2 is YYDKDF (reference sequence). The CDR3 is 15 residues long. CDR3 amino acids: CATSSPGEVGNEQFF. CDR3 in DNA: TGTGCCACCAGCAGTCCGGGGGAGGTTGGCAATGAGCAGTTCTTC.

Worth noting for this clonotype: Germline is not matched at one junction end, which may reflect a read error. The V gene is TRBV5-1, the J gene TRBJ2-1; no definite D call. The CDR3 has 15 residues. Germline V gene sequence: CDR1 SGHRS, CDR2 YFSETQ. The CDR3 region has the DNA TGCGCCAGCAGCTTGACGGAGACCCTAAACAATGAGCGGTTCTTC. The encoded protein is CASSLTETLNNERFF.

The genes are TRBV6-5 and TRBJ2-2; D perhaps matches TRBD2 (5 bases). The CDR3 is 14 amino acids. Germline-derived CDR1 and CDR2 are MNHEY and SVGAGI. Deletions cut 1 base from V and 7 bases from J, with 10 bases between. CDR3 coding DNA: TGTGCCAGCAGTTACTGGTACGGGGTCGGGGAGCTGTTTTTT. This gives the protein CASSYWYGVGELFF.

V gene TRBV7-8 combines with J gene TRBJ2-1; tentatively, D is TRBD1 (8 bases). Germline V gives CDR1 SGHVS, CDR2 FQNEAQ. The V end lost 4 bases, the J end lost 8 bases, and 15 bases lay between the germline ends. CDR3 length: 14 residues. The DNA for the CDR3 is TGTGCCAGCAGCTGGACAGGGAGGGGCGATGAGCAGTTCTTC. It encodes CASSWTGRGDEQFF. Full variable domain (remainder filled in from reference TRBV7-8 and TRBJ2-1): GAGVSQSPRYKVAKRGQDVALRCDPISGHVSLFWYQQALGQGPEFLTYFQNEAQLDKSGLPSDRFFAERPEGSVSTLKIQRTQQEDSAVYLCASSWTGRGDEQFFGPGTRLTVL.

This clonotype was counted many times. The J gene is TRBJ2-7, the V gene TRBV3-1; 11 bases line up with TRBD2. The trim removed 1 base at V and 13 bases at J, leaving 3 bases unmatched. CDR3 size: 12 residues. Germline V CDR1 and CDR2: LGHDT, YNNKEL (reference sequence). This chain's CDR3 is CASSQGTSGFYF. The CDR3 nucleotides are TGTGCCAGCAGCCAAGGGACTAGCGGGTTCTACTTC.

This clonotype was recorded a few times. This rearrangement joins TRBV28 to TRBJ2-1; 11 bases align to TRBD2. Germline loops: CDR1 MDHEN, CDR2 SYDVKM. The CDR3 is 15 amino acids. V lost 8 bases to trimming and J lost 7 bases; unmatched junction nucleotides: 10. The CDR3 coding sequence is TGTGCCAGCGTGAGCTTAGCGGGGGGGCGAAATGAGCAGTTCTTC. This gives the protein CASVSLAGGRNEQFF.

This clonotype was seen a few times. The chain links TRBV6-5 to TRBJ1-3; 7 nucleotides line up with TRBD1. CDR1 and CDR2 from the germline V gene are MNHEY and SVGAGI. V trimming: 2 bases; J trimming: 0 bases; junction bases outside the gene matches: 4. The CDR3 is 16 residues long. CDR3: CASSYDGTASGNTIYF. The CDR3, as DNA: TGTGCCAGCAGTTACGATGGGACAGCCTCTGGAAACACCATATATTTT.

The chain recombines TRBV3-1 with TRBJ2-7; 13 bases fit TRBD2. Germline CDR1 is LGHDT and CDR2 is YNNKEL (reference sequence). V was clipped by 4 bases and J by 5 bases; unmatched bases: 2. The CDR3 has 14 amino acids. As DNA, the CDR3 is TGTGCCAGCAGCCGACTAGCGGGAGGAGACGAGCAGTACTTC. Its protein is CASSRLAGGDEQYF.

This clonotype was observed a single time. One junction end disagrees with the germline gene, perhaps due to a read error. The CDR3 DNA reads TGTGTCAGCAGCTTATCTGGAAACCAAGAGACCCAGTACTTC. Residues: CVSSLSGNQETQYF. The rearrangement links TRBV7-9 to TRBJ2-5; D gene uncertain. Germline-derived CDR1 and CDR2 are SEHNR and FQNEAQ (reference sequence). This CDR3 comprises 14 residues.

The chain couples TRBV12-3 or TRBV12-4 to TRBJ1-1, with D tentatively TRBD1 (5 bases). V lost 3 bases and J 6 bases, leaving 14 bases between the germline ends. This CDR3 has 14 amino acids. CDR3 DNA sequence: TGTGCCAGCAGTTTTGGGACGGGCCGCCCTGAAGCTTTCTTT. Amino acids: CASSFGTGRPEAFF.

This clonotype was picked up a small number of times. The chain carries TRBV5-6 and TRBJ1-1, with no clear D. The ends were cut back, 0 bases at V and 8 bases at J, with 11 bases in the middle. Germline V lookup: CDR1 SGHDT, CDR2 YYEEEE. The CDR3 consists of 13 residues. CDR3 sequence: CASSLAWGEEAFF. Here the CDR3 DNA reads TGTGCCAGCAGCTTGGCCTGGGGTGAAGAAGCTTTCTTT.

The sample holds a few counts of this clonotype. The chain joins TRBV29-1 to TRBJ1-5; TRBD1 is a possible D gene (5 bases). Per germline, CDR1 SQVTM and CDR2 ANQGSEA. This CDR3 contains 12 residues. The V end was cut by 4 bases, the J end by 9 bases, with 13 bases between. CDR3 in amino acids: CSVALPQGPQHF. The CDR3, as DNA: TGCAGCGTTGCGCTCCCTCAGGGGCCCCAGCATTTT.

This clonotype showed up just a few times. Here the CDR3 reads CASTQFQGSYGYTF. The CDR3 DNA reads as TGTGCCAGCACCCAATTCCAGGGGAGCTATGGCTACACCTTC. The V call is TRBV11-2, the J call TRBJ1-2, with D perhaps matching TRBD1 (6 bases). Germline V gives CDR1 SGHAT, CDR2 FQNNGV. With 7 bases removed from V and 4 bases from J, the gap between germline ends came to 16 bases. The CDR3 has 14 amino acids.